These 13 T cell receptor beta chains originate from one sample sequenced in a study of blood T cells in healthy people across ages. Next came a second PCR, run for about 7 to 12 cycles, which used a sample-barcoded 5' primer along with a J-beta primer mix. TCRdb called the 5' RACE reads again in MiXCR, with one record for every CDR3 protein. The data show about 1 million distinct CDR3 sequences, under 30% seen once. These same records also appear under a second study, on T cells of mothers and their children.

The material sequenced was blood. Receptors originate from a girl aged 2 to 10 in good health.

The chain recombines TRBV10-2 with TRBJ2-2; possibly TRBD2 for D (5 bases). With 2 bases removed from V and 5 bases from J, the gap between germline ends came to 15 bases. Germline CDR1 WSHSY, CDR2 SAAADI. CDR3 length equals 16 residues. The CDR3 spells CASSEVLSVGTGELFF. The CDR3 region has the DNA TGCGCCAGCAGTGAGGTTCTTAGCGTGGGGACCGGGGAGCTGTTTTTT.

This clonotype was observed a handful of times. V gene TRBV24-1 combines with J gene TRBJ2-7, with D tentatively TRBD2 (6 bases). The DNA end is a closer match to TRBJ2-1, so the J assignment may be wrong. Germline loops: CDR1 KGHDR, CDR2 SFDVKD. This CDR3 contains 15 residues. CDR3 sequence: CATSEGGDWRNEQFF. The CDR3 nucleotides are TGTGCCACCAGTGAGGGCGGGGATTGGAGGAATGAGCAGTTCTTC.

This clonotype was counted only a few times. This chain uses TRBV11-3 with TRBJ2-3; the D is unclear. The CDR3 loop spans 13 amino acids. CDR1 is SGHNT, CDR2 YENEEA, per germline. V dropped 0 bases and J dropped 6 bases, with 7 bases sitting between them. CDR3 amino acids: CASSLDVWDTQYF. CDR3 coding DNA: TGTGCCAGCAGCTTAGATGTCTGGGATACGCAGTATTTT.

This clonotype occurred a few times. The chain carries TRBV6-2 or TRBV6-3 and TRBJ1-1; D gene ambiguous. V gave up 5 bases and J gave up 0 bases, with 16 bases separating them. The CDR3 sequence is 16 residues long. Per the germline V gene, CDR1 is MNHEY and CDR2 is SVGEGT. CDR3 residues: CASSEDWVDMNTEAFF. CDR3 DNA sequence: TGTGCCAGCAGTGAGGACTGGGTCGATATGAACACTGAAGCTTTCTTT.

The table lists this clonotype with a few counts. This chain connects TRBV6-4 to TRBJ1-5; no firm D call. With 5 bases removed from V and 4 bases from J, the gap between germline ends came to 12 bases. Germline CDR1 reads MRHNA; CDR2 reads SNTAGT. CDR3 size: 14 residues. The CDR3: CASSFAVINQPQHF. CDR3 bases: TGTGCCAGCAGTTTTGCGGTTATAAATCAGCCCCAGCATTTT.

About this clonotype itself: The junction departs from the called germline gene at one end, perhaps through a read error. The chain uses TRBV12-5 and TRBJ2-1, with 8 bases that match TRBD2. CDR1 and CDR2 from the germline V gene are LGHNT and FRNRAP. CDR3 length equals 19 residues. CDR3 DNA sequence: TGTGCTAGTGGTTTCCCTCGTTATCCGGGACTAGATATCATCAATGAACAGTTCTTC. Translated, it gives CASGFPRYPGLDIINEQFF.

This clonotype was detected only a few times. The chain combines TRBV6-5 with TRBJ2-5; D unclear. The V gene's germline CDR1 is MNHEY and CDR2 SVGAGI. This CDR3 is built from 15 residues. Trimming took off 0 bases at V and 1 base at J, with 9 bases between the two ends. CDR3 in DNA: TGTGCCAGCAGTTACTCTCTTCGCGGCCAAGAGACCCAGTACTTC. This encodes CASSYSLRGQETQYF.

A few counts support this clonotype. The chain employs TRBV6-6 and TRBJ2-1, with 7 bases matching TRBD2. Germline CDR1 and CDR2: MNHNY and SVGAGI (reference sequence). The length of the CDR3 is 15 residues. V lost 2 bases and J lost 8; bases outside the gene matches: 9. As DNA, the CDR3 is TGTGCCAGCAGTTACACCCATATTGGGAGGGATGAGCAGTTCTTC. Encoded protein: CASSYTHIGRDEQFF.

This clonotype was seen a few times. The rearrangement links TRBV6-5 to TRBJ2-5; D call uncertain. From germline, CDR1 is MNHEY and CDR2 SVGAGI. V was clipped by 0 bases and J by 5 bases, with 13 bases between them. CDR3 length: 15 residues. CDR3 sequence (DNA): TGTGCCAGCAGTTACTCGGCAGGAGAATGGGAGACCCAGTACTTC. As protein: CASSYSAGEWETQYF.

V and J are TRBV5-1 and TRBJ2-3; a possible D gene is TRBD2 (5 bases). Trimming took 3 bases from V and 3 from J, leaving 11 bases between them. The CDR3 spans 14 residues. CDR1 and CDR2 from the germline V gene are SGHRS and YFSETQ. The CDR3 is CASSSLERTDTQYF. The CDR3, as DNA: TGCGCCAGCAGCTCACTAGAAAGAACAGATACGCAGTATTTT.

Concerning this clonotype: The germline gene is not matched at one end of the junction; a read error may be the cause. The genes are TRBV7-7 and TRBJ2-5; D is undetermined. The J call may be in error: the DNA end matches TRBJ2-1 better. The CDR3 has 14 amino acids. Germline values: CDR1 SSHAT, CDR2 FNYEAQ (reference sequence). The CDR3 here is CASSLTNDNNEQFF. CDR3 coding DNA: TGTGCTAGCAGCTTGACAAACGACAACAATGAGCAGTTCTTC.

This chain connects TRBV7-9 to TRBJ2-5; no clear D. The better agreement between TRBJ2-7 and the DNA end casts doubt on the J call. This CDR3 spans 14 amino acids. Germline loops: CDR1 SEHNR, CDR2 FQNEAQ (reference sequence). For the CDR3, the DNA is TGTGCCAGCAGCCCACTTGGCAGATCCTACGAGCAGTACTTC. This codes for CASSPLGRSYEQYF.

The rearrangement uses TRBV7-8 and TRBJ2-5, with D tentatively TRBD1 (5 bases). The germline CDR1 and CDR2 sequences are SGHVS and FQNEAQ. Trimming took off 5 bases at V and 4 bases at J, with 17 bases between the two ends. This CDR3 is built from 15 residues. The CDR3 loop reads CASSQRTTRGETQYF. The CDR3 DNA sequence: TGTGCCAGCAGCCAGAGGACAACAAGGGGAGAGACCCAGTACTTC. The full variable domain, its missing parts supplied by reference TRBV7-8 and TRBJ2-5, is GAGVSQSPRYKVAKRGQDVALRCDPISGHVSLFWYQQALGQGPEFLTYFQNEAQLDKSGLPSDRFFAERPEGSVSTLKIQRTQQEDSAVYLCASSQRTTRGETQYFGPGTRLLVL.